What follows are 24 T cell receptor beta chains derived from one specimen sequenced in a study of post-analysis software for immune sequencing data. Points from the study as a whole: A handful of TRBV segments, including TRBV5-6, TRBV5-1 and TRBV20-1, were more frequent in patients than controls.

Unique molecular identifiers were built into the TCR beta cDNA libraries. TCRdb analysed the PCR reads with MiXCR anew, one entry per CDR3 protein. The table includes some 700,000 distinct CDR3 sequences, approximately 59% detected once. Their specific antigens are unknown. The sequencing sample was made of blood. The receptors originated from a girl aged 2 to 10 with multiple sclerosis.

The V and J genes are TRBV6-2 or TRBV6-3 and TRBJ2-6; a possible D gene is TRBD2 (5 bases). The CDR3 is 14 amino acids. Trimming took 3 bases from V and 9 from J, leaving 12 bases between them. Germline loops: CDR1 MNHEY, CDR2 SVGEGT. For the CDR3, the DNA is TGTGCCAGCAGTTATTCTGCCGGGATCAACGTCCTGACTTTC. Translation: CASSYSAGINVLTF.

V usage is TRBV6-2 or TRBV6-3 and J usage is TRBJ2-5; D unclear. The germline V gene has CDR1 MNHEY and CDR2 SVGEGT. There are 12 residues in the CDR3. V was shortened by 8 bases and J by 1 base, with 8 bases between the two germline ends. The CDR3 coding sequence is TGTGCCAGCGCCCTCGGCCAAGAGACCCAGTACTTC. It is translated as CASALGQETQYF.

V gene TRBV9 combines with J gene TRBJ2-1; 9 positions match TRBD1. The CDR3 is 14 residues long. Germline-derived CDR1 and CDR2 are SGDLS and YYNGEE. Germline trimming cut 3 bases from V and 8 bases from J; bases unmatched to any gene: 6. The CDR3 DNA reads TGTGCCAGCAGCGCCGGACAGGGGCGGTATGAGCAGTTCTTC. Amino acids: CASSAGQGRYEQFF.

The rearrangement uses TRBV12-3 or TRBV12-4 and TRBJ2-1; maybe TRBD1 (6 bases). There are 14 residues in the CDR3. V was trimmed by 6 bases and J by 7 bases, leaving 16 bases between them. The CDR3 DNA follows: TGTGCCAGCAGCCCTATCAGGGGCGGGAATGAGCAGTTCTTC. This translates into CASSPIRGGNEQFF.

This clonotype was picked up one time. The chain is built from TRBV2 and TRBJ2-1; no reliable D call. Germline CDR1 reads SNHLY; CDR2 reads FYNNEI. The CDR3 spans 13 residues. V was trimmed by 7 bases and J by 3 bases, leaving 10 bases between them. The CDR3 nucleotides are TGTGCCAGCACTCAGAAGATCTACAATGAGCAGTTCTTC. Amino acids: CASTQKIYNEQFF.

This clonotype has a handful of counts. This chain uses TRBV29-1 with TRBJ2-7; D gene unclear. Germline V gives CDR1 SQVTM, CDR2 ANQGSEA. There are 12 residues in the CDR3. Trimming cost V 2 bases and J 6 bases, with 11 bases left between them. CDR3 amino acids: CSVEFGATEQYF. DNA for the CDR3: TGCAGCGTTGAATTCGGAGCGACCGAGCAGTACTTC.

The rearrangement uses TRBV7-2 and TRBJ2-1; D might be TRBD2 (5 bases). The V gene lost 5 bases and the J gene lost 3 bases, with 14 bases spanning the gap. The CDR3 is made up of 15 amino acids. The germline V gene encodes CDR1 SGHTA and CDR2 FQGNSA. Written as DNA, the CDR3 is TGTGCCAGCAGCGTAGATAGCGCCTACTACAATGAGCAGTTCTTC. This codes for CASSVDSAYYNEQFF.

V and J are TRBV7-9 and TRBJ1-2, with D maybe TRBD1 (5 bases). The CDR3 is 13 amino acids. The germline V gene has CDR1 SEHNR and CDR2 FQNEAQ (reference sequence). Trimming took 5 bases from V and 7 from J, leaving 14 bases between them. CDR3 DNA sequence: TGTGCCAGCAGCGCAGTAATAACAGGTGGCTACACCTTC. This codes for CASSAVITGGYTF.

With regard to this clonotype: One junction end does not reproduce the germline sequence, and a read error may be involved. This chain links TRBV15 with TRBJ1-6; possible D gene TRBD1, 6 bases. Germline CDR1 reads LNHNV; CDR2 reads YYDKDF (reference sequence). This CDR3 spans 14 amino acids. The CDR3 here is CATSRNRAGSPPHF. The CDR3 DNA is TGTGCCACCAGCAGAAACAGGGCTGGATCACCCCCCCACTTT.

CDR3 bases: TGTGCCAGCAGCTACTGGGAGGACCAGTACTTC. It specifies CASSYWEDQYF. The genes are TRBV7-2 and TRBJ2-5; possibly TRBD2 for D (6 bases). This CDR3 has 11 residues. Trimming took off 4 bases at V and 10 bases at J, with 10 bases between the two ends. Germline CDR1 is SGHTA and CDR2 is FQGNSA.

This clonotype was counted only a few times. V gene TRBV29-1 combines with J gene TRBJ2-1; the match to TRBD2 covers 10 bases. CDR1 is SQVTM and CDR2 is ANQGSEA in the germline V gene. V lost 3 bases, J lost 6 bases, and 5 bases stayed unmatched. The CDR3 has 14 amino acids. Written as DNA, the CDR3 is TGCAGCGTTGATAAAGCGGGGGGGCCCAATGAGCAGTTCTTC. Translated: CSVDKAGGPNEQFF.

The chain employs TRBV28 and TRBJ2-2; D is unclear. Trimming took off 5 bases at V and 3 bases at J, with 10 bases between the two ends. This CDR3 comprises 14 residues. Germline V lookup: CDR1 MDHEN, CDR2 SYDVKM. DNA for the CDR3: TGTGCCAGCAGTCTGGGAAGGGACACCGGGGAGCTGTTTTTT. Amino acid sequence: CASSLGRDTGELFF.

The chain links TRBV5-6 to TRBJ2-3, with D tentatively TRBD1 (6 bases). Looked up from germline, CDR1 is SGHDT and CDR2 is YYEEEE. This CDR3 spans 17 amino acids. Trimming removed 2 bases at V and 2 bases at J, with 18 bases between. The CDR3 nucleotides are TGTGCCAGCAGCTTTTCCTGGGACACACAACACACAGATACGCAGTATTTT. Translated: CASSFSWDTQHTDTQYF.

The rearrangement uses TRBV20-1 and TRBJ2-7; 11 bases map to TRBD2. The J call is uncertain, as TRBJ2-4 better fits the DNA end. CDR3 size: 15 residues. In germline, CDR1 is DFQATT, CDR2 SNEGSKA (reference sequence). DNA for the CDR3: TGCAGTGCTTTAGTAGCGGGGGGGGCAGGAAACATTCAGTACTTC. Encoded protein: CSALVAGGAGNIQYF.

This clonotype was counted a single time. The rearrangement joins TRBV6-5 to TRBJ2-4; D unresolved. Near its end, the DNA agrees better with TRBJ2-7, so the J call may be wrong. CDR1 MNHEY and CDR2 SVGAGI come from the germline V gene. The length of the CDR3 is 15 residues. This CDR3 reads CASSNRLENSYEQYF. The CDR3 DNA is TGTGCCAGCAGTAACCGACTCGAAAACTCCTACGAGCAGTACTTC.

This clonotype was counted between two and nine times. The genes are TRBV7-2 and TRBJ2-6; no firm D call. The CDR3 sequence is 16 residues long. The germline V gene encodes CDR1 SGHTA and CDR2 FQGNSA. Trimming took 5 bases from V and 0 from J, leaving 11 bases between them. CDR3 sequence (DNA): TGTGCCAGCAGCCTTCGAACAGCCTCTGGGGCCAACGTCCTGACTTTC. Encoded protein: CASSLRTASGANVLTF.

The chain is built from TRBV5-1 and TRBJ2-5; 14 nucleotides line up with TRBD2. Germline-derived CDR1 and CDR2 are SGHRS and YFSETQ. V was clipped by 4 bases and J by 6 bases; unmatched bases: 8. The CDR3 totals 16 residues. The CDR3 DNA reads TGCGCCAGCAGCCTCGGGACTAGCGGGAGCAGAAAGACCCAGTACTTC. Amino acid sequence: CASSLGTSGSRKTQYF.

This chain uses TRBV7-9 with TRBJ2-7; D is perhaps TRBD1 or TRBD2 (5 bases each). Per the germline V gene, CDR1 is SEHNR and CDR2 is FQNEAQ (reference sequence). V was trimmed by 3 bases and J by 4 bases, leaving 10 bases between them. This CDR3 spans 13 amino acids. The CDR3 nucleotides are TGTGCCAGCAGCTTGATGGGGGTATACGAGCAGTACTTC. Encoded protein: CASSLMGVYEQYF.

The chain combines TRBV20-1 with TRBJ1-5, with TRBD1 matching 7 bases. V dropped 3 bases and J dropped 5; count of bases not matched to a gene: 7. Per germline, CDR1 DFQATT and CDR2 SNEGSKA (reference sequence). This CDR3 contains 14 residues. CDR3 nucleotide sequence: TGCAGTGCTAGTCCGGGACAGCCCTATCAGCCCCAGCATTTT. Protein sequence: CSASPGQPYQPQHF.

This clonotype was seen a handful of times. The chain has TRBV10-3 and TRBJ2-7; 7 bases line up with TRBD2. Per the germline V gene, CDR1 is ENHRY and CDR2 is SYGVKD. The V and J ends lost 6 bases and 7 bases, in that order; junction bases with no gene match: 9. This CDR3 region has 13 residues. The CDR3 region is CAISLAQAGEQYF. In DNA form, the CDR3 reads TGTGCCATCAGCTTGGCCCAAGCGGGGGAGCAGTACTTC.

A word on this clonotype: A read error is possible here, since a much larger clone lies one base away. The gene calls are TRBV6-4 and TRBJ2-1; TRBD2 aligns across 12 bases. There are 15 residues in the CDR3. Trimming at V came to 3 bases and at J to 6 bases, leaving 3 bases not matched to a gene. Germline assignment: CDR1 MRHNA and CDR2 SNTAGT. CDR3 amino acids: CASSESSGGANEQFF. In DNA form, the CDR3 reads TGTGCCAGCAGTGAATCTAGCGGGGGGGCCAATGAGCAGTTCTTC.

This clonotype was recorded a few times. V gene TRBV5-1 combines with J gene TRBJ2-1; tentatively, D is TRBD1 (5 bases). Trimming removed 0 bases at V and 8 bases at J, with 9 bases between. This CDR3 has 13 amino acids. CDR1 is SGHRS and CDR2 is YFSETQ in the germline V gene. This chain's CDR3 is CASSLGARDEQFF. The CDR3 DNA follows: TGCGCCAGCAGCTTGGGGGCCAGGGATGAGCAGTTCTTC.

This clonotype has just a few counts. The chain recombines TRBV6-2 or TRBV6-3 with TRBJ2-1; the D is unclear. The germline V and J ends were trimmed by 5 bases and 7 bases, with 6 bases remaining between them. CDR3 length: 11 residues. Germline lookup yields CDR1 MNHEY and CDR2 SVGEGT. The CDR3 region has the DNA TGTGCCAGCAGTCGATTGAATGAGCAGTTCTTC. Translation: CASSRLNEQFF.

The rearrangement uses TRBV29-1 and TRBJ2-3; no firm D call. V was cut by 7 bases and J by 2 bases, with 7 bases left in between. This CDR3 has 11 amino acids. The germline CDR1 and CDR2 sequences are SQVTM and ANQGSEA. CDR3 in DNA: TGCAGCGCAGCGTACACAGATACGCAGTATTTT. Translating it yields CSAAYTDTQYF.